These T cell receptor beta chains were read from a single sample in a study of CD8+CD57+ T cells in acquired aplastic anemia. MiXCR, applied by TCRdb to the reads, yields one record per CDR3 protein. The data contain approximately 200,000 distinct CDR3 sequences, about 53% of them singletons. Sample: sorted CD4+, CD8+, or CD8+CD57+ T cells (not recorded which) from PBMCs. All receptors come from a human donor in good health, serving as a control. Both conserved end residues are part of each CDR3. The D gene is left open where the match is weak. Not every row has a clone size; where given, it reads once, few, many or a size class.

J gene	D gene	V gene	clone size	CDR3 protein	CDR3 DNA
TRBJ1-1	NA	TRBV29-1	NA	CSVTTGEAFF	TGCAGCGTGACCACGGGTGAAGCTTTCTTT
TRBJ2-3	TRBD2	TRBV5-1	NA	CASSFSPGLVVATDTQYF	TGCGCCAGCAGCTTTTCCCCGGGACTAGTTGTAGCGACAGATACGCAGTATTTT
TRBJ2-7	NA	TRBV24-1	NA	CATRPVLSTYEQYF	TGTGCCACCAGGCCTGTTTTAAGTACCTACGAGCAGTACTTC
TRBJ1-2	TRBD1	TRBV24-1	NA	CATSDSSDRVGYGYTF	TGTGCCACCAGTGACTCTTCGGACAGGGTCGGCTATGGCTACACCTTC
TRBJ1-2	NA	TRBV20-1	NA	CSAARSDGYTF	TGCAGTGCAGCCCGGTCTGATGGCTACACCTTC
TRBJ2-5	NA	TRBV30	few	CAWSPGNGETQYF	TGTGCCTGGAGTCCCGGGAATGGAGAGACCCAGTACTTC
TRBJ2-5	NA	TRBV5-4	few	CASSAAGGRTQYF	TGTGCCAGCAGCGCCGCGGGTGGTCGGACCCAGTACTTC
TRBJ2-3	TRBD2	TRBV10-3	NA	CAISGLAGKTDTQYF	TGTGCCATCAGCGGACTAGCGGGGAAAACAGATACGCAGTATTTT
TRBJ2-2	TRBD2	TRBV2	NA	CASTGTSGPTGELFF	TGTGCCAGCACCGGGACTAGCGGCCCCACCGGGGAGCTGTTTTTT
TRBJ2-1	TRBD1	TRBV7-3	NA	CASSLFQGDTEQFF	TGTGCCAGCAGCTTATTCCAGGGGGACACTGAGCAGTTCTTC
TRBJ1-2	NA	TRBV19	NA	CASIRGSGYGYTF	TGTGCCAGTATAAGGGGGTCTGGCTATGGCTACACCTTC